This T cell receptor beta chain derives from a study of read filtering for tumor transcriptome and immune sequencing. Study background: The cohort had 17 to 20 men and approximately 14 women aged about 45 to 80, mean about 70 years. TCR-mapped reads were about 4 to 11 million with IR-seq versus roughly 80 to 1,300 with RNA-seq.

From 350 to 500 ng of RNA, a library with molecular barcoded alpha/delta and beta/gamma adaptors was made. TCRdb itself ran the reads through MiXCR, one entry per CDR3 protein. The profile shows about 62,000 distinct CDR3 sequences, roughly a fifth of them singletons. Losses at the gene ends were 6 bases for V and 4 bases for J; bases not matched to a gene: 15. The CDR3 length is 17 residues. Germline V gene data show CDR1 as DFQATT and CDR2 as SNEGSKA (reference sequence). This clonotype was detected many times. This receptor was taken from a donor aged 40 or over with multiple myeloma. The chain combines TRBV20-1 with TRBJ2-2; 9 bases match TRBD1. Sequencing was performed on a population of CD138-negative cells sorted from bone marrow. Here the CDR3 DNA reads TGCAGTGCAGAAACCGGGACAGGGATAGGTCTCACCGGGGAGCTGTTTTTT. This encodes CSAETGTGIGLTGELFF.